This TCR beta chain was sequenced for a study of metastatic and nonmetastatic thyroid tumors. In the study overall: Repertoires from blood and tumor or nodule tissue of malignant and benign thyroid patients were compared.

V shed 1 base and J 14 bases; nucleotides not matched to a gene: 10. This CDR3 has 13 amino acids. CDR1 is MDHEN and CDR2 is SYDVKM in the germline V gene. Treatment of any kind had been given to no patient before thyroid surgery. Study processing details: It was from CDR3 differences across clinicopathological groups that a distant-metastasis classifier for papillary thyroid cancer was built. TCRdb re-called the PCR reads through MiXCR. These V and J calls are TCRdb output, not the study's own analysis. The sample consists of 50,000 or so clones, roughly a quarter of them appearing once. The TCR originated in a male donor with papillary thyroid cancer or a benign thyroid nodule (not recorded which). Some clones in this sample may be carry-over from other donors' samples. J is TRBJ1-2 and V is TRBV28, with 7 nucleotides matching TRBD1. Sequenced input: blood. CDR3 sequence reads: CASSLLGQPPSTF. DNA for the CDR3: TGTGCCAGCAGTTTATTGGGACAGCCCCCCTCAACCTTC.